These T cell receptor beta chains were read from a single sample in a study of blood T cell repertoires in COVID-19. Assay: immunoSEQ multiplex PCR; the TCRdb copy retains only in-frame clones and omits some. Among about 100,000 clones, around 90% were seen once, and the ten largest hold less than 7.5%. Sequences were obtained from peripheral blood. Source of these receptors: a woman aged 55-69 years with acute or convalescent COVID-19. Both conserved end residues are part of each CDR3. The size entry is marked missing in some rows and otherwise reads once, few, many or a size class.

>TRBV29-1|TRBJ2-1|-
CSVEVRIASEQFF
>TRBV28|TRBJ1-2|-
CASSFIQSYGYTF
>TRBV28|TRBJ1-5|-
CASSLRGMGQPQHF
>TRBV19|TRBJ1-1|-
CASSHSRGTEAFF
>TRBV6-5|TRBJ2-7|-
CASSYGTGEQYF
>TRBV12-3/TRBV12-4|TRBJ1-2|once
CASSETGGGGYTF
>TRBV7-2|TRBJ2-1|-
CASSWWAERNEQFF
>TRBV15|TRBJ1-2|-
CATGTGSKANYGYTF
>TRBV5-4|TRBJ1-2|-
CASSLGQGSNYGYTF
>TRBV6-1|TRBJ1-2|-
CASSEAGNFYGYTF
>TRBV10-3|TRBJ2-7|-
CAISERGTGSYEQYF
>TRBV28|TRBJ1-5|-
CASSPRTALNQPQHF
>TRBV3-1/TRBV3-2|TRBJ2-3|-
CASSQVGLADTQYF
>TRBV7-6|TRBJ2-1|-
CASSPEEDNEQFF
>TRBV7-3|TRBJ2-3|-
CASSQAGSTDTQYF
>TRBV2|TRBJ1-4|-
CASSETRGGNEKLFF
>TRBV24-1|TRBJ1-5|-
CATSDEAWDRGLWRIGPQHF
>TRBV18|TRBJ1-3|-
CASSPQTGRALSGNTIYF
>TRBV3-1/TRBV3-2|TRBJ2-2|-
CASSPTSRNTGELFF
>TRBV7-8|TRBJ2-5|-
CASSLEGLRDRGETQYF
>TRBV13|TRBJ2-5|-
CASSLGLAGGETQYF
>TRBV3-1/TRBV3-2|TRBJ1-1|-
CASSIVLNTEAFF
>TRBV7-2|TRBJ2-1|-
CASSLALAGDEQFF
>TRBV5-1|TRBJ1-2|-
CASSLDDSNYGYTF
>TRBV12-3/TRBV12-4|TRBJ1-5|-
CASSAGWDQPQHF
>TRBV7-9|TRBJ2-1|-
CASSSGQGKGYNEQFF
>TRBV10-3|TRBJ2-1|-
CAIRGEGRIDEQFF
>TRBV23-1|TRBJ2-1|few
CARDCGANNEQFF
>TRBV19|TRBJ2-5|-
CASSIGAGGPPGETQYF
>TRBV3-1/TRBV3-2|TRBJ2-7|-
CASSGRGSEQYF
>TRBV19|TRBJ1-6|-
CASTREFDSPLHF
>TRBV10-3|TRBJ1-1|-
CAISERTTNTEAFF
>TRBV5-6|TRBJ1-1|-
CASSATGRPNTEAFF
>TRBV7-7|TRBJ2-1|-
CASSSGTGGYNEQFF
>TRBV7-2|TRBJ2-5|-
CASSRGLVPRGTQYF
>TRBV6-5|TRBJ2-3|-
CASSTGRGIRTQYF
>TRBV3-1/TRBV3-2|TRBJ1-5|-
CASSSETMGQPQHF
>TRBV19|TRBJ1-4|-
CASSMWQAKATNEKLFF
>TRBV24-1|TRBJ2-3|-
CATSDRTGRIQDTQYF
>TRBV20-1|TRBJ2-1|-
CSASVNNEQFF
>TRBV19|TRBJ1-2|-
CASSPPGLTTEAYGYTF
>TRBV3-1/TRBV3-2|TRBJ2-2|-
CASSHDRTGELFF
>TRBV2|TRBJ1-1|once
CASSEWAGNTEAFF
>TRBV11-2|TRBJ1-2|few
CASSLDTRSNYGYTF
>TRBV28|TRBJ1-2|-
CASRGQGGNYGYTF
>TRBV5-8|TRBJ1-2|-
CASSGKDRFTNYGYTF
>TRBV6-1|TRBJ1-1|-
CASSELGGSGEAFF
>TRBV30|TRBJ1-1|-
CAWKRGRAFF
>TRBV5-1|TRBJ1-1|-
CASSLGLLVTGSMNTEAFF
>TRBV19|TRBJ1-2|-
CASSPSTGLSYTF
>TRBV12-3/TRBV12-4|TRBJ2-1|-
CASSLRQNNEQFF
>TRBV2|TRBJ2-1|-
CASSGASGRGRGGYNEQFF